The rows below give T cell receptor beta chains drawn from one sample of a study of cytomegalovirus exposure and HLA in healthy donors. Generated by immunoSEQ multiplex PCR, the TCRdb table keeps only in-frame clones and is missing some. This table holds approximately 150,000 clones, under 70% found once. Sequenced: PBMCs. These receptors came from a man between 25 and 39 years old in good health and CMV-seropositive. Both conserved end residues are part of each CDR3. D genes are given only for firm matches. Clone sizes are given selectively: once, few, many, or a class where the clone is expanded.

j_call: TRBJ2-3; v_call: TRBV28; clone_size: -; d_call: TRBD2; cdr3_length: 17; cdr3_nt: TGTGCCAGCAGTTTATTGACGACTAGCGGAAGCACAGATACGCAGTATTTT; cdr3_aa: CASSLLTTSGSTDTQYF
j_call: TRBJ2-7; v_call: TRBV27; clone_size: few; d_call: TRBD2; cdr3_length: 14; cdr3_nt: TGTGCCAGCAGACCGACTAGCGGGAGGTTCGAGCAGTACTTC; cdr3_aa: CASRPTSGRFEQYF
j_call: TRBJ1-3; v_call: TRBV28; clone_size: once; d_call: TRBD1; cdr3_length: 14; cdr3_nt: TGTGCCAGCACCAGGGGGGACAGGTTTACCCCACCCCACTTT; cdr3_aa: CASTRGDRFTPPHF
j_call: TRBJ1-5; v_call: TRBV10-3; clone_size: -; d_call: TRBD1; cdr3_length: 15; cdr3_nt: TGTGCCATCAGTGACAGGACAGGGGGCAATCAGCCCCAGCATTTT; cdr3_aa: CAISDRTGGNQPQHF
j_call: TRBJ1-2; v_call: TRBV14; clone_size: -; d_call: -; cdr3_length: 15; cdr3_nt: TGTGCCAGCAGCCCCCTGGGAGGGGGAAACTATGGCTACACCTTC; cdr3_aa: CASSPLGGGNYGYTF
j_call: TRBJ1-6; v_call: TRBV19; clone_size: -; d_call: -; cdr3_length: 16; cdr3_nt: TGTGCCAGTAGTATGATTTCTTGGCAGGGTGGCTCACCCCTCCACTTT; cdr3_aa: CASSMISWQGGSPLHF
j_call: TRBJ2-7; v_call: TRBV4-1; clone_size: -; d_call: TRBD1; cdr3_length: 14; cdr3_nt: TGCGCCAGCAGCCAACCGGGACAGGGGTACGAGCAGCACTTC; cdr3_aa: CASSQPGQGYEQHF
j_call: TRBJ2-7; v_call: TRBV6-1; clone_size: -; d_call: TRBD1; cdr3_length: 14; cdr3_nt: TGTGCCAGCAGCGCCGGGACAGGGGGCTACGAGCAGTACTTC; cdr3_aa: CASSAGTGGYEQYF
j_call: TRBJ2-3; v_call: TRBV9; clone_size: -; d_call: -; cdr3_length: 14; cdr3_nt: TGTGCCAGCACAGCCAGGACTAGCACAGATACGCAGTATTTT; cdr3_aa: CASTARTSTDTQYF
j_call: TRBJ1-1; v_call: TRBV5-8; clone_size: -; d_call: -; cdr3_length: 12; cdr3_nt: TGTGCCAGCAGCTTGGTGCAGGATGAAGCTTTCTTT; cdr3_aa: CASSLVQDEAFF
j_call: TRBJ2-5; v_call: TRBV21-1; clone_size: -; d_call: -; cdr3_length: 15; cdr3_nt: TGTGCCAGCAGCACCTACAGGGGGCGCCAAGAGACCCAGTACTTC; cdr3_aa: CASSTYRGRQETQYF
j_call: TRBJ2-1; v_call: TRBV19; clone_size: once; d_call: TRBD1; cdr3_length: 12; cdr3_nt: TGTGCCAGTAGTGTCAGGGGGTTCGGGCAGTTCTTC; cdr3_aa: CASSVRGFGQFF
j_call: TRBJ1-1; v_call: TRBV19; clone_size: once; d_call: -; cdr3_length: 13; cdr3_nt: TGTGCCAGTATGCGGAGGGGGAACACTGAAGCTTTCTTT; cdr3_aa: CASMRRGNTEAFF
j_call: TRBJ2-1; v_call: TRBV19; clone_size: -; d_call: -; cdr3_length: 16; cdr3_nt: TGTGCCAGTAGTCCCAGGGCGTACAACCCCGCCAATGAGCAGTTCTTC; cdr3_aa: CASSPRAYNPANEQFF
j_call: TRBJ2-3; v_call: TRBV5-5; clone_size: -; d_call: TRBD2; cdr3_length: 14; cdr3_nt: TGTGCCAGCAGCTTGGTTGTTAGCGGGAGTCCGCAGTATTTT; cdr3_aa: CASSLVVSGSPQYF
j_call: TRBJ2-3; v_call: TRBV21-1; clone_size: -; d_call: -; cdr3_length: 15; cdr3_nt: TGTGCCAGCAGCAGGAGGGGGGGGGAGAGGGATACGCAGTATTTT; cdr3_aa: CASSRRGGERDTQYF
j_call: TRBJ1-1; v_call: TRBV5-1; clone_size: -; d_call: TRBD1; cdr3_length: 16; cdr3_nt: TGCGCCAGCAGCTTGGCTGATGGCAGGGGGCTCCCTGAAGCTTTCTTT; cdr3_aa: CASSLADGRGLPEAFF
j_call: TRBJ2-7; v_call: TRBV10-3; clone_size: -; d_call: -; cdr3_length: 15; cdr3_nt: TGTGCCACCAGTGAGTCCGGACAGTACTCCTACGAGCAGTACTTC; cdr3_aa: CATSESGQYSYEQYF
j_call: TRBJ2-5; v_call: TRBV11-2; clone_size: -; d_call: -; cdr3_length: 14; cdr3_nt: TGTGCCAGCAGCTTAGACAGTTACCAAGAGACCCAGTACTTC; cdr3_aa: CASSLDSYQETQYF
j_call: TRBJ2-3; v_call: TRBV4-2; clone_size: -; d_call: TRBD1; cdr3_length: 16; cdr3_nt: TGTGCCAGCAGCCAAGATACGGCAGGGGGCTCAGATACGCAGTATTTT; cdr3_aa: CASSQDTAGGSDTQYF
j_call: TRBJ2-5; v_call: TRBV4-2; clone_size: -; d_call: TRBD2; cdr3_length: 16; cdr3_nt: TGTGCCAGCAGCCAAGGGGAGGGTGGGGAGCAAGAGACCCAGTACTTC; cdr3_aa: CASSQGEGGEQETQYF
j_call: TRBJ1-1; v_call: TRBV18; clone_size: -; d_call: TRBD1; cdr3_length: 16; cdr3_nt: TGTGCCAGCTCACCACGGGAAGGGGACAGTCTCACTGAAGCTTTCTTT; cdr3_aa: CASSPREGDSLTEAFF
j_call: TRBJ2-5; v_call: TRBV2; clone_size: -; d_call: -; cdr3_length: 13; cdr3_nt: TGTGCCAGCAGTGTTAGGCTAGTGGAGACCCAGTACTTC; cdr3_aa: CASSVRLVETQYF
j_call: TRBJ2-2; v_call: TRBV7-6; clone_size: -; d_call: -; cdr3_length: 14; cdr3_nt: TGTGCCAGCATCGAGGGGAGGTGGACCGGGGAGCTGTTTTTT; cdr3_aa: CASIEGRWTGELFF
j_call: TRBJ2-7; v_call: TRBV7-3; clone_size: -; d_call: -; cdr3_length: 13; cdr3_nt: TGTGCCAGCAGCGCGCCTATACCCCACGAGCAGTACTTC; cdr3_aa: CASSAPIPHEQYF
j_call: TRBJ2-5; v_call: TRBV28; clone_size: -; d_call: -; cdr3_length: 14; cdr3_nt: TGTGCCAGCAGGACACAGGGACGAGGAGAGACCCAGTACTTC; cdr3_aa: CASRTQGRGETQYF
j_call: TRBJ2-7; v_call: TRBV2; clone_size: once; d_call: -; cdr3_length: 14; cdr3_nt: TGTGCCAGCAGTGAAGCTGGACAGACCTACGAGCAGTACTTC; cdr3_aa: CASSEAGQTYEQYF
j_call: TRBJ2-3; v_call: TRBV5-8; clone_size: -; d_call: TRBD2; cdr3_length: 17; cdr3_nt: TGTGCCAGCAGCCCTGGTATGGCGGGAGGGCTTACAGATACGCAGTATTTT; cdr3_aa: CASSPGMAGGLTDTQYF
j_call: TRBJ2-4; v_call: TRBV18; clone_size: -; d_call: TRBD2; cdr3_length: 19; cdr3_nt: TGTGCCAGCTCACCACCGGGACTAGCGGGAGGGTTGGCCAAAAACATTCAGTACTTC; cdr3_aa: CASSPPGLAGGLAKNIQYF
j_call: TRBJ2-7; v_call: TRBV21-1; clone_size: few; d_call: -; cdr3_length: 16; cdr3_nt: TGTGCCAGCAGCAAATGTTGTCTAGCGGAGCCCTACGAGCAGTACTTC; cdr3_aa: CASSKCCLAEPYEQYF
j_call: TRBJ2-1; v_call: TRBV19; clone_size: -; d_call: TRBD2; cdr3_length: 18; cdr3_nt: TGTGCCAGTAGTATAGAAGGGCTAGCGGCCAGAAACTACAATGAGCAGTTCTTC; cdr3_aa: CASSIEGLAARNYNEQFF
j_call: TRBJ2-1; v_call: TRBV10-1; clone_size: -; d_call: TRBD1; cdr3_length: 13; cdr3_nt: TGCGCCAGCAGCCCGGGACAGGGGGGGGAGCAGTTCTTC; cdr3_aa: CASSPGQGGEQFF
j_call: TRBJ1-1; v_call: TRBV21-1; clone_size: once; d_call: -; cdr3_length: 15; cdr3_nt: TGTGCCAGCAGCAAAAGTAAGGGACAGGGCGCTGAAGCTTTCTTT; cdr3_aa: CASSKSKGQGAEAFF
j_call: TRBJ2-7; v_call: TRBV7-8; clone_size: few; d_call: TRBD1; cdr3_length: 18; cdr3_nt: TGTGCCAGCAGCCAATTTCCACTACAGGGGAACTATGATTACGAGCAGTACTTC; cdr3_aa: CASSQFPLQGNYDYEQYF
j_call: TRBJ2-1; v_call: TRBV5-6; clone_size: -; d_call: TRBD2; cdr3_length: 18; cdr3_nt: TGTGCCAGCAGCAGTGGGGCTAGCGGGAGTTTGTTGCTTGGTGAGCAGTTCTTC; cdr3_aa: CASSSGASGSLLLGEQFF
j_call: TRBJ2-7; v_call: TRBV5-1; clone_size: few; d_call: TRBD2; cdr3_length: 13; cdr3_nt: TGCGCCAGCAGCTTCTCACCTAGCGGAGAGCAGTACTTC; cdr3_aa: CASSFSPSGEQYF
j_call: TRBJ1-4; v_call: TRBV2; clone_size: -; d_call: TRBD1; cdr3_length: 15; cdr3_nt: TGTGCCAGCAGTAACACAGGGGGCGCACGGGAAAAACTGTTTTTT; cdr3_aa: CASSNTGGAREKLFF
j_call: TRBJ2-5; v_call: TRBV18; clone_size: -; d_call: -; cdr3_length: 14; cdr3_nt: TGTGCCAGCTCACCCCAGCCTAGCCCAGAGACCCAGTACTTC; cdr3_aa: CASSPQPSPETQYF
j_call: TRBJ1-1; v_call: TRBV10-3; clone_size: -; d_call: TRBD1; cdr3_length: 14; cdr3_nt: TGTGCCATCAGTGCCAGGGGGGAGGAGGCTGAAGCTTTCTTT; cdr3_aa: CAISARGEEAEAFF
j_call: TRBJ1-3; v_call: TRBV5-1; clone_size: -; d_call: -; cdr3_length: 18; cdr3_nt: TGCGCCAGCAGCCCTTTCTCGAGCAGGGCATCGTCTGGAAACACCATATATTTT; cdr3_aa: CASSPFSSRASSGNTIYF
j_call: TRBJ2-1; v_call: TRBV28; clone_size: -; d_call: TRBD2; cdr3_length: 18; cdr3_nt: TGTGCCAGCAGTCCGACTCTTCCGACTAGCGATATTTACAATGAGCAGTTCTTC; cdr3_aa: CASSPTLPTSDIYNEQFF
j_call: TRBJ1-1; v_call: TRBV5-1; clone_size: -; d_call: TRBD1; cdr3_length: 13; cdr3_nt: TGCGCCAGCAGAATGGGACAGGGGGATGGAGCTTTCTTT; cdr3_aa: CASRMGQGDGAFF
j_call: TRBJ2-6; v_call: TRBV12-5; clone_size: -; d_call: -; cdr3_length: 15; cdr3_nt: TGTGCTAGTGGTTCCGGGACAACTGGGGCCAACGTCCTGACTTTC; cdr3_aa: CASGSGTTGANVLTF
j_call: TRBJ2-4; v_call: TRBV30; clone_size: -; d_call: TRBD1; cdr3_length: 12; cdr3_nt: TGTGCGTGGGACAGGGAGGAAAACATTCAGTACTTC; cdr3_aa: CAWDREENIQYF
j_call: TRBJ2-1; v_call: TRBV18; clone_size: -; d_call: TRBD2; cdr3_length: 17; cdr3_nt: TGTGCCAGCTCACCAAGGAGTGGTGAGTGGGAGGGCGATGAGCAGTTCTTC; cdr3_aa: CASSPRSGEWEGDEQFF
j_call: TRBJ2-3; v_call: TRBV5-1; clone_size: -; d_call: TRBD2; cdr3_length: 13; cdr3_nt: TGCGCCAGCAGCTTCGCGGGAGAGGGAGTGCAGTATTTT; cdr3_aa: CASSFAGEGVQYF
j_call: TRBJ1-1; v_call: TRBV7-6; clone_size: -; d_call: -; cdr3_length: 14; cdr3_nt: TGTGCCAGCAGCCGTTTAGACAGGAACACTGAAGCTTTCTTT; cdr3_aa: CASSRLDRNTEAFF
j_call: TRBJ2-2; v_call: TRBV7-9; clone_size: few; d_call: -; cdr3_length: 19; cdr3_nt: TGTGCCAGCAGCCGAGCGGGGGTGTGGGACAGGGAGCTCACCGGGGAGCTGTTTTTT; cdr3_aa: CASSRAGVWDRELTGELFF
j_call: TRBJ2-2; v_call: TRBV11-3; clone_size: -; d_call: TRBD1; cdr3_length: 14; cdr3_nt: TGTGCCAGCAGCTCGAGACAGGGGGACGAGGAGCTGTTTTTT; cdr3_aa: CASSSRQGDEELFF
j_call: TRBJ1-5; v_call: TRBV27; clone_size: -; d_call: -; cdr3_length: 13; cdr3_nt: TGTGCCAGCGGTTCCTATAGCAATCAGCCCCAGCATTTT; cdr3_aa: CASGSYSNQPQHF
j_call: TRBJ2-7; v_call: TRBV27; clone_size: -; d_call: -; cdr3_length: 12; cdr3_nt: TGTGCCAGCAGTTTTAACTCGCAAGAGCAGTACTTC; cdr3_aa: CASSFNSQEQYF
j_call: TRBJ1-4; v_call: TRBV4-1; clone_size: -; d_call: -; cdr3_length: 16; cdr3_nt: TGCGCCAGCAGCCAAGATGTAGGTCAGGGAGGCGAAAAACTGTTTTTT; cdr3_aa: CASSQDVGQGGEKLFF
j_call: TRBJ2-5; v_call: TRBV6-1; clone_size: -; d_call: TRBD1; cdr3_length: 14; cdr3_nt: TGTGCCAGCGATGGACAGGGGGCCCAAGAGACCCAGTACTTC; cdr3_aa: CASDGQGAQETQYF
j_call: TRBJ2-1; v_call: TRBV27; clone_size: -; d_call: -; cdr3_length: 12; cdr3_nt: TGTGCCAGCACTACCTACGGCAATGAGCAGTTCTTC; cdr3_aa: CASTTYGNEQFF